The 8 T cell receptor beta chains presented below share a single source sample, sequenced in a study of blood T cell repertoires in COVID-19. Produced via immunoSEQ multiplex PCR; TCRdb's table is partial and in-frame only. The sample comprises approximately 180,000 clones, roughly nine tenths of which are singletons, and roughly 1.2% rests with the top ten. Input material: PBMCs or T cells enriched from blood (not recorded which). Source of these receptors: a human donor with acute COVID-19. The donor label of this sample is uncertain.

V and J are TRBV29-1 and TRBJ1-3; D is unclear. Deletions cut 5 bases from V and 0 bases from J, with 8 bases between. This CDR3 comprises 13 residues. Germline V CDR1 and CDR2: SQVTM, ANQGSEA. This CDR3 reads CSVSGSSGNTIYF. DNA of the CDR3: TGCAGCGTTTCGGGGAGCTCTGGAAACACCATATATTTT.

The chain is built from TRBV19 and TRBJ2-1, with 9 positions matching TRBD1. The CDR3 has 14 amino acids. The V gene's germline CDR1 is LNHDA and CDR2 SQIVND (reference sequence). The J segment lost 3 bases and the V segment lost 5 bases, leaving 2 bases of the junction unmatched. The CDR3: CASSDRGYYNEQFF. The CDR3 nucleotides are TGTGCCAGTAGTGACAGGGGGTACTACAATGAGCAGTTCTTC.

This clone has just one count. V gene TRBV5-1 combines with J gene TRBJ1-6, with 8 nucleotides matching TRBD1. Germline lookup yields CDR1 SGHRS and CDR2 YFSETQ. The ends lost 5 bases at V and 7 bases at J; junction bases unmatched: 8. CDR3 length: 15 residues. The CDR3 bases are TGCGCCAGCAGGACCCTGACAGGGGAAAATTCACCCCTCCACTTT. It translates to CASRTLTGENSPLHF.

This clone was seen only once. The chain employs TRBV7-2 and TRBJ1-2, with D possibly matching TRBD1 (6 bases). The V end lost 5 bases, the J end lost 5 bases, and 9 bases lay between the germline ends. The CDR3 consists of 12 residues. The germline V gene has CDR1 SGHTA and CDR2 FQGNSA. The CDR3 DNA is TGTGCCAGCAGCCTGAGGGGGTATGGCTACACCTTC. It translates to CASSLRGYGYTF.

This chain joins TRBV14 and TRBJ1-1, with TRBD1 as a possible D gene (6 bases). V was shortened by 5 bases and J by 6 bases, with 16 bases between the two germline ends. This CDR3 contains 14 residues. Germline V gene data show CDR1 as SGHDN and CDR2 as FVKESK. CDR3 sequence (DNA): TGTGCCAGCAGCACTACAGGGCGGGGGCCTGAAGCTTTCTTT. This sequence encodes CASSTTGRGPEAFF.

This chain joins TRBV5-4 and TRBJ2-4; D might be TRBD2 (6 bases). V gave up 0 bases and J gave up 6 bases, with 7 bases separating them. The germline V gene encodes CDR1 SGHNT and CDR2 YYREEE (reference sequence). The CDR3 extends over 13 amino acids. This CDR3 is CASSLGEANIQYF. CDR3 nucleotide sequence: TGTGCCAGCAGCTTGGGGGAGGCAAACATTCAGTACTTC.

The V gene is TRBV4-2, the J gene TRBJ1-5, with D perhaps TRBD1 (5 bases). V was trimmed by 4 bases and J by 3 bases, leaving 10 bases between them. Germline CDR1 reads LGHNA; CDR2 reads YNFKEQ. This CDR3 is 14 amino acids long. CDR3 DNA sequence: TGTGCCAGCAGCCTTAGACAGTTCAATCAGCCCCAGCATTTT. The encoded protein is CASSLRQFNQPQHF.

The V call is TRBV25-1, the J call TRBJ1-2, with 9 bases that match TRBD1. V lost 6 bases and J lost 6; bases outside the gene matches: 11. Germline CDR1 and CDR2: MGHDK and SYGVNS. The CDR3 has 15 amino acids. The chain's CDR3 is CASSGTGTGKHGYTF. CDR3 sequence (DNA): TGTGCCAGCAGCGGTACCGGGACAGGGAAACATGGCTACACCTTC.